This passage covers 11 T cell receptor beta chains from one sample sequenced in a study of regulatory T cells in long-lasting Graves disease. Time point indicated: newly diagnosed GD, antithyroid drugs for less than 3 months. The TCR library was made from RNA extracted from PBMCs. Arm-PCR of CDR3 regions and iRepertoire HTBI primers were the basis on which TCR beta libraries were built. TCRdb called the multiplex PCR reads again in MiXCR, with one record for every CDR3 protein. The table includes some 500,000 distinct CDR3 sequences, around 15% detected once. These data were also reused for a study on T cells in Graves' hyperthyroidism and ophthalmopathy.

The sequencing here drew on peripheral blood mononuclear cells (PBMCs), taken at new diagnosis, from a patient treated with antithyroid drugs. The receptors here all came from a woman aged 35-65 years with Graves disease.

This clonotype was recorded at least ten times. The genes are TRBV6-1 and TRBJ1-5; D not certain. Germline loops: CDR1 MNHNS, CDR2 SASEGT. V lost 8 bases, J lost 0 bases, and 14 bases lay in between. This CDR3 region has 15 residues. The DNA of the CDR3 is TGTGCCAGCCAGGAGGGTACCCTTAGCAATCAGCCCCAGCATTTT. It translates to CASQEGTLSNQPQHF.

This clonotype was seen repeatedly, ten times or more. The chain joins TRBV12-3 or TRBV12-4 to TRBJ2-7; D remains ambiguous. CDR3 length: 13 amino acids. The V end was cut by 0 bases, the J end by 2 bases, with 5 bases between. CDR3 residues: CASSLAIPYEQYF. In DNA, the CDR3 is TGTGCCAGCAGTTTAGCCATTCCCTACGAGCAGTACTTC.

This clonotype has a handful of counts. The chain joins TRBV4-1 to TRBJ1-1; perhaps TRBD1 as D (6 bases). Germline CDR1 MGHRA, CDR2 YSYEKL. The CDR3 extends over 15 amino acids. Trimming removed 7 bases at V and 4 bases at J, with 19 bases between. As DNA, the CDR3 is TGCGCCAGCATATTCAACGACGGGGGGCGCACTGAAGCTTTCTTT. As protein: CASIFNDGGRTEAFF.

The rearrangement uses TRBV7-2 and TRBJ2-2; D call uncertain. This CDR3 has 14 residues. Germline V CDR1 and CDR2: SGHTA, FQGNSA. Trimming removed 5 bases from V and 2 bases from J, with 9 bases in between. The CDR3 here is CASSLLYNTGELFF. CDR3 coding DNA: TGTGCCAGCAGCCTGTTATACAACACCGGGGAGCTGTTTTTT.

This clonotype was recorded at least ten times. The chain employs TRBV7-9 and TRBJ2-3, with TRBD2 as a possible D gene (6 bases). This CDR3 is 19 amino acids long. Trimming removed 2 bases from V and 1 base from J, with 22 bases in between. CDR1 is SEHNR and CDR2 is FQNEAQ in the germline V gene (reference sequence). The CDR3: CASSLWASELIKGTDTQYF. In DNA, the CDR3 is TGTGCCAGCAGCTTATGGGCTAGCGAGCTAATCAAAGGCACAGATACGCAGTATTTT.

This clonotype was counted ten times or more. This chain connects TRBV2 to TRBJ1-2, with 8 nucleotides matching TRBD1. The CDR3 spans 14 residues. The germline gives CDR1 SNHLY, CDR2 FYNNEI. The J segment lost 4 bases and the V segment lost 5 bases, leaving 6 bases of the junction unmatched. The chain's CDR3 is CASSLQGVGYGYTF. CDR3 nucleotides: TGTGCCAGCAGTCTACAGGGGGTCGGCTATGGCTACACCTTC. Complete variable domain (other parts from reference TRBV2 and TRBJ1-2): EPEVTQTPSHQVTQMGQEVILRCVPISNHLYFYWYRQILGQKVEFLVSFYNNEISEKSEIFDDQFSVERPDGSNFTLKIRSTKLEDSAMYFCASSLQGVGYGYTFGSGTRLTVV.

The V and J genes are TRBV20-1 and TRBJ1-4, with TRBD1 matching over 7 bases. After removal of 4 bases from V and 15 bases from J, the junction contained 11 bases not matched to a gene. The CDR3 is made up of 12 amino acids. Per the germline V gene, CDR1 is DFQATT and CDR2 is SNEGSKA (reference sequence). DNA of the CDR3: TGCAGTGCTAACCGACAGGGTCCAAGGGTGTTTTTT. It specifies CSANRQGPRVFF.

This clonotype was counted a few times. The V and J genes are TRBV12-3 or TRBV12-4 and TRBJ1-2, with 8 positions matching TRBD1. The CDR3 is 14 amino acids. The ends lost 4 bases at V and 4 bases at J; junction bases unmatched: 5. The CDR3 protein is CASSSGTGRYGYTF. DNA for the CDR3: TGTGCCAGCAGTTCCGGGACAGGTCGCTATGGCTACACCTTC.

This clonotype was recorded at least ten times. The rearrangement links TRBV11-2 to TRBJ1-2, with TRBD1 matching over 7 bases. Trimming cost V 3 bases and J 6 bases; bases outside gene matches: 10. In germline, CDR1 is SGHAT, CDR2 FQNNGV. The CDR3 is 15 amino acids. The CDR3 DNA reads as TGTGCCAGCAGCTTGGACAAGGGCAGGGGGAATGGCTACACCTTC. Protein: CASSLDKGRGNGYTF.

Ten or more counts support this clonotype. The CDR3 DNA is TGTGCCAGCAGCCCCCCCGGGAGTGAAGGTGAGCAGTTCTTC. As protein: CASSPPGSEGEQFF. The rearrangement uses TRBV7-8 and TRBJ2-1; a possible D gene is TRBD2 (6 bases). The germline V gene has CDR1 SGHVS and CDR2 FQNEAQ. The V end was cut by 5 bases, the J end by 9 bases, with 17 bases between. The CDR3 runs to 14 residues.

The chain has TRBV19 and TRBJ2-1; 11 bases align to TRBD2. The CDR3 sequence is 19 residues long. The V gene's germline CDR1 is LNHDA and CDR2 SQIVND (reference sequence). V was pared by 1 base and J by 5 bases, with 13 bases of the junction left unmatched. In DNA form, the CDR3 reads TGTGCCAGTAGTATAGGTTTGGTAGCGGGGGGGGGATTTGACAATGAGCAGTTCTTC. Protein: CASSIGLVAGGGFDNEQFF.